This T cell receptor beta chain originates from a study of metastatic and nonmetastatic thyroid tumors. Overall study context: Comparative analysis of repertoires was undertaken across blood and tumor or nodule tissue obtained from malignant and benign thyroid patients.

Notes on the study in general: The study reportedly found significantly higher TCR beta diversity in malignant thyroid tumors than benign nodules, in blood and tumor.

There are a few counts of this clone. Its antigen remains unidentified. Original methodology: To classify distant metastasis in papillary thyroid cancer, a model was built from CDR3 differences across clinicopathological groups. Through MiXCR, TCRdb re-clonotyped the PCR reads. It is TCRdb's table, rather than the study itself, that gives the V and J calls and clone size. The sample includes roughly 14,000 clones, about 3.7% of them seen just once. Trimming shortened V by 3 bases and J by 2 bases, and 8 bases separated the two germline ends. The CDR3 is 14 amino acids. The germline V gene has CDR1 MDHEN and CDR2 SYDVKM. The entire patient cohort was treatment-naive prior to thyroid surgery.

What was sequenced was tumor tissue. The receptor comes from a female donor with papillary thyroid cancer or a benign thyroid nodule (not recorded which). Some clones in this sample may be carry-over from other donors' samples. The chain uses TRBV28 and TRBJ1-3; D gene ambiguous. The CDR3 nucleotides read TGTGCCAGCAGTTTCTCAGAAGCTGGAAACACCATATATTTT. Translation: CASSFSEAGNTIYF.